This is a list of T cell receptor beta chains from one sample in a study of CD8+CD57+ T cells in acquired aplastic anemia. MiXCR, applied by TCRdb to the reads, yields one record per CDR3 protein. The sample includes 250,000 to 350,000 distinct CDR3 sequences, 45% to 65% of them seen just once. Sample: sorted CD4+, CD8+, or CD8+CD57+ T cells (not recorded which) from PBMCs. These receptor sequences come from a human donor with severe aplastic anemia or a healthy control (not recorded which). Each CDR3 is given with its conserved first and last residue. D genes are given only for firm matches. Size is omitted from some rows. Given values are once, few, many or a class for expanded clones.

>TRBD1|TRBJ2-7|16|.|TRBV9
TGTGCCAGCAGTGACCAGGGACAGCTTATAGGGTACGAGCAGTACTTC
CASSDQGQLIGYEQYF
>.|TRBJ2-7|17|.|TRBV5-1
TGCGCCAGCAGCGCGCAGGGTGGGGGGCTTAGCTCCTACGAGCAGTACTTC
CASSAQGGGLSSYEQYF
>TRBD2|TRBJ2-7|13|.|TRBV7-2
TGTGCCAGCAGGCGACTAGCGGGGGGGGAGCAGTACTTC
CASRRLAGGEQYF
>TRBD2|TRBJ2-3|14|once|TRBV12-3/TRBV12-4
TGTGCCAGCAGTTTTGGCGGGGGATTTGATACGCAGTATTTT
CASSFGGGFDTQYF
>TRBD1|TRBJ1-1|15|.|TRBV29-1
TGCAGCGCCAGAGACCAAACAGGGGGCGGGACTGAAGCTTTCTTT
CSARDQTGGGTEAFF
>.|TRBJ2-7|13|many|TRBV3-1
TGTGCCAGCAGCCAAGACGGCGCCTACGAGCAGTACTTC
CASSQDGAYEQYF
>.|TRBJ1-5|13|many|TRBV29-1
TGCAGCGTTGAGACCCGGGGAGGTCAGCCCCAGCATTTT
CSVETRGGQPQHF
>.|TRBJ2-6|14|.|TRBV5-1
TGCGCCAGCAGCTTTACGCCAGGGGCCAACGTCCTGACTTTC
CASSFTPGANVLTF
>.|TRBJ2-5|14|.|TRBV2
TGTGCCAGCAGCTTAATGGCACTTGGAGAGACCCAGTACTTC
CASSLMALGETQYF
>.|TRBJ2-3|15|few|TRBV5-1
TGCGCCAGCAGACGGAGGGGACAGAGCACAGATACGCAGTATTTT
CASRRRGQSTDTQYF
>.|TRBJ2-5|13|.|TRBV10-3
TGTGCCATCAGTGAGGGGACCCAAGAGACCCAGTACTTC
CAISEGTQETQYF
>.|TRBJ2-2|13|many|TRBV5-8
TGTGCCAGCGGGACTCCGAACACCGGGGAGCTGTTTTTT
CASGTPNTGELFF
>.|TRBJ2-7|16|few|TRBV7-9
TGTGCCAGCAGCTCACACCCCAAGGTCTCGAGCTACGAGCAGTACTTC
CASSSHPKVSSYEQYF
>TRBD2|TRBJ2-5|15|.|TRBV24-1
TGTGCCACCAGTGAAACGGGACTAGGATCGGAGACCCAGTACTTC
CATSETGLGSETQYF
>.|TRBJ2-3|15|few|TRBV9
TGTGCCAGCAGCGTTCAGGACACAAGCACAGATACGCAGTATTTT
CASSVQDTSTDTQYF
>.|TRBJ2-1|12|many|TRBV15
TGTGCCACCAGCAGATTCCGGGGGGAGCAGTTCTTC
CATSRFRGEQFF
>.|TRBJ1-1|13|few|TRBV29-1
TGCAGCGTTGAGGCACAGCAGAACACTGAAGCTTTCTTT
CSVEAQQNTEAFF
>.|TRBJ2-1|12|.|TRBV20-1
TGCAGTGCTAGAGATCGACGGTCTGAGCAGTTCTTC
CSARDRRSEQFF
>TRBD2|TRBJ2-7|15|few|TRBV2
TGTGCCAGCAGTTTGGGGCGGGGGAACTCCTACGAGCAGTACTTC
CASSLGRGNSYEQYF
>.|TRBJ2-1|13|.|TRBV10-2
TGCGCCACCCCTGGCGGCAATTACAATGAGCAGTTCTTC
CATPGGNYNEQFF
>.|TRBJ1-5|13|.|TRBV24-1
TGTGCCACCAGGCAGGACACCCATCAGCCCCAGCATTTT
CATRQDTHQPQHF
>TRBD1|TRBJ1-2|15|many|TRBV28
TGTGCCAGCAGCACCCGGGGACAGGGAGTCTATGGCTACACCTTC
CASSTRGQGVYGYTF
>.|TRBJ2-5|13|few|TRBV20-1
TGCAGTGTCCGACGGGGGTGGGATCAGCCCCAGTACTTC
CSVRRGWDQPQYF
>.|TRBJ2-7|14|.|TRBV7-9
TGTGCCAGCAGCTTAGTCCCAGGGCTAGACGAGCAGTACTTC
CASSLVPGLDEQYF
>.|TRBJ2-7|13|.|TRBV6-4
TGTGCCAGCAGTGTCACCGCCTTCGGCGAGCAGTACTTC
CASSVTAFGEQYF
>.|TRBJ1-4|15|.|TRBV10-3
TGTGCCATCAGATCTGACGGCGCAACTAATGAAAAACTGTTTTTT
CAIRSDGATNEKLFF
>.|TRBJ1-1|14|many|TRBV5-1
TGCGCCTGCAGCTTGGAATCTGGCGGCACTGAAGCTTTCTTT
CACSLESGGTEAFF
>TRBD1|TRBJ1-1|14|.|TRBV29-1
TGCAGCGTTGTGAGGGACAGGGAACAGAACGTAGCTTTCTTT
CSVVRDREQNVAFF
>.|TRBJ1-2|16|.|TRBV19
TGTGCCAGTAGTATTGTCCGCACCGGGGAGCTGTATGGCTACACCTTC
CASSIVRTGELYGYTF
>.|TRBJ1-4|15|.|TRBV12-3/TRBV12-4
TGTGCCAGCAGTTTTTGGGGCAGCGCCTCTTCCCTCCGGTTTTTT
CASSFWGSASSLRFF
>.|TRBJ1-1|12|once|TRBV20-1
TGCAGTGCTACCCGAGGGAACACTGAAGCTTTCTTT
CSATRGNTEAFF
>.|TRBJ1-3|15|many|TRBV12-3/TRBV12-4
TGTGCCAGCAATCTACGTCGGGGTACTGGAAACACCATATATTTT
CASNLRRGTGNTIYF
>TRBD1|TRBJ2-1|15|.|TRBV7-9
TGTGCCAGCAGCGTGGACAGGCGGTCCTACAATGAGCAGTTCTTC
CASSVDRRSYNEQFF
>.|TRBJ2-7|16|many|TRBV6-2/TRBV6-3
TGTGCCAGCACCCCACGGGGCAGGGCGGAATCCTACGAGCAGTACTTC
CASTPRGRAESYEQYF
>.|TRBJ1-1|17|.|TRBV9
TGTGCCAGCAGCTCTAGCCGCTTAAGGGTGTACAACACTGAAGCTTTCTTT
CASSSSRLRVYNTEAFF